The rows below give T cell receptor beta chains drawn from one sample of a study of T cells in Graves' hyperthyroidism and ophthalmopathy. One entry per CDR3 protein results from TCRdb running MiXCR on the multiplex PCR reads. The sample includes approximately 500,000 distinct CDR3 sequences, just over 45% of them seen just once. The sample comprised peripheral blood or thyroid tissue (not recorded which). These receptors originate from a woman younger than 35 with Graves' hyperthyroidism. CDR3s include the opening cysteine and the closing phenylalanine or tryptophan. D genes are given only for firm matches. Part of the rows lack a size; the others show once, few, many or a class for expanded clones.

clone_size j_call d_call v_call cdr3_nt cdr3_aa
many TRBJ1-2 TRBD1 TRBV11-2 TGTGCCAGCAGCTTATCAGGGGGGAACTATGGCTACACCTTC CASSLSGGNYGYTF
. TRBJ1-2 . TRBV7-2 TGTGCCAGCAGCCCCGGGTCTGGAAATGGCTACACCTTC CASSPGSGNGYTF
. TRBJ2-3 . TRBV5-1 TGCGCCAGCAGCTTGGGAGGGGACACCAACACAGATACGCAGTATTTT CASSLGGDTNTDTQYF
. TRBJ1-1 . TRBV9 TGTGCCAGCAGCGTGGACGCTAGCACTGAAGCTTTCTTT CASSVDASTEAFF
many TRBJ2-5 TRBD2 TRBV11-2 TGTGCCAGCAGCTTAGACCGAACTAGCGCTCAAGAGACCCAGTACTTC CASSLDRTSAQETQYF
. TRBJ2-3 TRBD2 TRBV5-1 TGCGCCAGCAATGCCGGGACTAGCGTCGATACGCAGTATTTT CASNAGTSVDTQYF
. TRBJ1-3 . TRBV7-9 TGTGCCAGCAGCTTAGCGCTAGCGGGAGGGCTTGGAAACACCATATATTTT CASSLALAGGLGNTIYF
. TRBJ1-2 . TRBV4-1 TGCGCCAGCAGCCAAGATAGAGTGCAGGGGCGATGGGGCTACACCTTC CASSQDRVQGRWGYTF
many TRBJ2-7 . TRBV7-9 TGTGCCAGCAGCCGCAAGATCGGACAGAACGAGCAGTACTTC CASSRKIGQNEQYF
many TRBJ1-2 . TRBV6-5 TGTGCCAGCAGTCCTGCCGGCGAGGGCGAAGGCTACACCTTC CASSPAGEGEGYTF
few TRBJ2-3 TRBD2 TRBV7-8 TGTGCCAGCAGTCGATACGGGACTAGCGGGACTTTGACAGATACGCAGTATTTT CASSRYGTSGTLTDTQYF